One T cell receptor beta chain is described in this entry. The antigen remains unidentified. Time point specified: pretreatment peripheral blood. This sample stems from a study of PD-L1 blockade in urothelial cancer. Study in general: About 90% of the roughly 29 patients were men who had bladder-origin urothelial cancer. Patients previously received 0 to 3 chemotherapy regimens. Each blood sample yielded a median of 141,255 T cells. Study-wide results and limits: In blood at 3 weeks, tumor-associated clones expanded more among patients with durable benefit.

Profiled with immunoSEQ multiplex PCR; TCRdb holds only in-frame clones, not every one. The sample yields fewer than 45,000 clones, roughly 84% seen once. This CDR3 comprises 15 residues. V was cut by 0 bases and J by 4 bases, with 13 bases left in between. Germline V gene sequence: CDR1 SGHRS, CDR2 YFSETQ. V and J are TRBV5-1 and TRBJ2-5; tentative D call: TRBD2 (6 bases). The material was PBMCs, obtained around atezolizumab (anti-PD-L1) treatment. The source of this sequence is a donor aged 40 or older with urothelial cancer. The DNA of the CDR3 is TGCGCCAGCAGCTTGGCCGGGAGTGTGGGAGAGACCCAGTACTTC. Amino acid sequence: CASSLAGSVGETQYF.